This TCR beta chain was sequenced in a study of OX40 agonist ivuxolimab in advanced cancers. About the research overall: Males comprised about 84% of the group, whose mean age was approximately 60 years (range roughly 23 to 90). About 42% of patients had received prior checkpoint inhibitor therapy. Study-wide results and caveats: The 0.1-3.0 mg/kg partial responders had among the lowest clonal expansion. Averaging showed that CD8+ T cells had more expanded clones than CD4+ did.

CDR1 and CDR2 from the germline V gene are LNHNV and YYDKDF (reference sequence). Trimming shortened V by 4 bases and J by 7 bases, and 23 bases separated the two germline ends. This CDR3 is 16 amino acids long. A remark on this clone: Its matching antigen is unknown.

TCRdb keeps only in-frame clones here, not all; method: immunoSEQ multiplex PCR. Among 65,000 to 80,000 clones, more than 75% were seen once, and the ten largest hold around 0.26%. V and J are TRBV15 and TRBJ2-7; the D gene is possibly TRBD2 (5 bases). Source: CD4+ or CD8+ T cells sorted from blood, taken in a trial of the OX40 agonist ivuxolimab. This TCR came from an adult with an advanced solid tumor such as melanoma, head and neck, liver or kidney cancer. The CDR3 nucleotides are TGTGCCACCAGCAAACTACAGAATACTTTCTCGGGGGAGCAGTACTTC. It translates to CATSKLQNTFSGEQYF.